These T cell receptor beta chains were read from a single sample in a study of blood T cells in healthy people across ages. TCRdb independently ran MiXCR on the 5' RACE reads; one entry per CDR3 protein. The table shows fewer than 2,000,000 distinct CDR3 sequences, with 39% occurring only once. Material: blood. These receptors were obtained from a human donor in good health. CDR3s include the opening cysteine and the closing phenylalanine or tryptophan. The order of the fields is CDR3 length, D gene, V gene, J gene, clone size, CDR3 protein, CDR3 DNA. D genes are given only for firm matches. A clone size is listed for some rows: how often the clone was seen (once, few, many), or a class if it is expanded.

14	-	TRBV7-2	TRBJ1-1	-	CASSLGQQHYEAFF	TGTGCCAGCAGCTTAGGACAGCAACATTATGAAGCTTTCTTT
14	-	TRBV4-1	TRBJ1-1	-	CASSQAPGKGKAFF	TGCGCCAGCAGCCAAGCGCCAGGGAAAGGGAAAGCTTTCTTT
11	-	TRBV6-6	TRBJ2-1	many	CASSHSYEQFF	TGTGCCAGCAGCCATAGCTATGAGCAGTTCTTC
16	-	TRBV7-9	TRBJ1-6	-	CASSPGPWYVDSPLHF	TGTGCCAGCAGCCCAGGACCGTGGTATGTGGATTCACCCCTCCACTTT
18	-	TRBV4-3	TRBJ1-1	few	CASSQDNWPRESGTEAFF	TGCGCCAGCAGCCAAGATAATTGGCCCAGGGAGTCGGGCACTGAAGCTTTCTTT
14	-	TRBV12-3/TRBV12-4	TRBJ1-1	few	CASSFSGASTEAFF	TGTGCCAGCAGTTTCTCGGGGGCTAGCACTGAAGCTTTCTTT
16	-	TRBV5-1	TRBJ2-3	few	CASSLVTSVKGDTQYF	TGCGCCAGCAGCTTGGTTACATCGGTAAAGGGAGATACGCAGTATTTT
16	TRBD1	TRBV7-2	TRBJ2-1	-	CASSYKGTGLYNEQFF	TGTGCCAGCAGCTATAAAGGGACAGGACTATACAATGAGCAGTTCTTC
14	TRBD1	TRBV2	TRBJ1-6	-	CASSVDRGGSPLHF	TGTGCCAGCAGCGTGGACAGGGGCGGATCACCCCTCCACTTT
14	-	TRBV6-2/TRBV6-3	TRBJ2-1	-	CASSYIHSYNEQFF	TGTGCCAGCAGTTACATCCATTCCTACAATGAGCAGTTCTTC
17	-	TRBV5-8	TRBJ1-5	-	CASSTMLGGYSNQPQHF	TGTGCCAGCAGCACGATGCTAGGGGGTTATAGCAATCAGCCCCAGCATTTT
15	TRBD2	TRBV12-3/TRBV12-4	TRBJ2-1	-	CASSFGAGGRDEQFF	TGTGCCAGCAGTTTTGGGGCGGGGGGGCGAGATGAGCAGTTCTTC
13	TRBD2	TRBV7-9	TRBJ2-7	few	CASSWGLFYEQYF	TGTGCCAGCAGCTGGGGACTATTCTACGAGCAGTACTTC
11	-	TRBV29-1	TRBJ2-1	few	CSVESGARWFF	TGCAGCGTTGAATCTGGAGCCCGGTGGTTCTTC
22	TRBD2	TRBV4-1	TRBJ2-1	few	CASSQEEGSSGGRLSSYNEQFF	TGCGCCAGCAGCCAAGAAGAAGGGTCTAGCGGGGGGCGCCTTAGCTCCTACAATGAGCAGTTCTTC
12	-	TRBV12-3/TRBV12-4	TRBJ2-5	-	CASSTHVETQYF	TGTGCCAGCAGCACGCATGTGGAGACCCAGTACTTC
14	-	TRBV13	TRBJ2-5	few	CASSLGTIKETQYF	TGTGCCAGCAGCTTAGGGACTATTAAAGAGACCCAGTACTTC
15	-	TRBV9	TRBJ2-3	-	CASSVGDREVDAQYF	TGTGCCAGCAGCGTAGGCGACAGGGAGGTAGATGCGCAGTATTTT
17	-	TRBV7-9	TRBJ2-3	few	CASSREDLNDPTDTQYF	TGTGCCAGCAGTCGAGAGGACTTAAACGATCCCACAGATACGCAGTATTTT
13	-	TRBV20-1	TRBJ2-1	few	CSARVGGWGAQFF	TGCAGTGCTAGAGTCGGTGGGTGGGGCGCCCAGTTCTTC